This T cell receptor (beta chain) stems from a study of T cell responses to AZD1222 COVID-19 vaccine. Profiling relied on immunoSEQ multiplex PCR, and the TCRdb table lists in-frame clones only, not all of them. The profile shows roughly 150,000 clones, roughly 90% of them singletons. This CDR3 has 16 amino acids. V lost 5 bases to trimming and J lost 1 base; unmatched junction nucleotides: 8. Germline loops: CDR1 KGHDR, CDR2 SFDVKD. This receptor was identified in an adult who received the AZD1222 COVID-19 vaccine. V and J are TRBV24-1 and TRBJ2-5, with TRBD2 matching 8 bases. The sample was peripheral blood, taken 28 days after the second AZD1222 dose. The CDR3 DNA reads as TGTGCCACCAGTGCAACTCTAGCGGGCCTCCAAGAGACCCAGTACTTC. Translation: CATSATLAGLQETQYF.